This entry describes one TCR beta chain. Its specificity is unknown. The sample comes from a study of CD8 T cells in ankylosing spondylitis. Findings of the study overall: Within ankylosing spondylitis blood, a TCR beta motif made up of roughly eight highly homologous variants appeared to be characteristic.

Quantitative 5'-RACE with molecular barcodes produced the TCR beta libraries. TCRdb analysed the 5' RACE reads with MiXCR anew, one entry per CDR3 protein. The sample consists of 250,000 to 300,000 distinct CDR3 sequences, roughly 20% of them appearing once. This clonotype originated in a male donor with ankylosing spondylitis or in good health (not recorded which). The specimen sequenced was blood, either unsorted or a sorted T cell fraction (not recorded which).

The CDR3 loop is CASSLAAGETQYF. CDR3 DNA sequence: TGTGCCAGCAGCTTAGCGGCGGGGGAGACCCAGTACTTC. The chain links TRBV11-2 to TRBJ2-5; D is possibly TRBD2 (6 bases). This CDR3 spans 13 amino acids. From germline, CDR1 is SGHAT and CDR2 FQNNGV. Trimming pared 1 base from V and 5 bases from J, leaving 8 bases between.